One sample yielded the 32 T cell receptor beta chains listed below, sequenced in a study of CD8+ T cells in alopecia areata (dated by TCRdb to the late 2010s). The method behind the library was the immunoSEQ multiplex PCR assay. To provide template for TCR sequencing, every sample had RNA extracted and reverse transcribed into cDNA. TCRdb stores this immuneACCESS table with in-frame sequences only. Part of the clones is absent; in the studies checked, under half of the shortfall reflects unresolved V genes, and no reason is known for the rest. The sample counts around 100,000 clones, each observed more than once. About 19% of the sample is taken by the ten largest. Sequenced input: lesional skin. All receptors come from a C3H/HeJ mouse with alopecia areata. The MHC haplotype carried by mice of this strain is H2-k.

This clone appeared a few times. Genes and germline come from the mouse. The CDR3 end lies 4 residues beyond the end of the read and is filled in from the germline J gene. The genes are TRBV19 and TRBJ2-7; perhaps TRBD1 as D (6 bases). The CDR3 is made up of 12 amino acids. The V gene's germline CDR1 is FNHDT and CDR2 SITEND (reference sequence). Here the CDR3 reads CASSDRKYEQYF. The CDR3 DNA, read in part, is TGTGCCAGCAGCGACAGGAAGTAT.

This clone was detected a few times. Gene names and germline match the mouse. The read ends 4 residues before the CDR3 terminus; that terminus is restored from the germline J gene. The J gene is TRBJ1-4, the V gene TRBV1; D is uncertain. Per germline, CDR1 NSQYPW and CDR2 LRSPGD (reference sequence). CDR3 length: 16 amino acids. Trimming left V 1 base short and J 0 bases short, with 9 bases between. The sequenced CDR3 bases are TGCACCTGCAGTGCAGCAGGCTTCCTTTCCAACGAA. Protein product: CTCSAAGFLSNE. In full, the CDR3 is CTCSAAGFLSNERLFF.

This clone has a handful of counts. Germline and genes: mouse. The missing CDR3 end, 4 residues past where the read stops, is filled in from the germline J gene. The chain joins TRBV13-3 to TRBJ2-1; TRBD1 is a possible D gene (7 bases). The CDR3 contains 13 residues. Per the germline V gene, CDR1 is NNHDY and CDR2 is SYVADS. Trimming took 5 bases from V and 6 from J, leaving 12 bases between them. The CDR3: CASRKGAVAEQFF. Partial CDR3 DNA: TGTGCCAGCAGGAAGGGGGCGGTTGCT.

A remark on this clone: Gene names follow the mouse nomenclature. The missing CDR3 end, 4 residues past where the read stops, is filled in from the germline J gene. The chain has TRBV29 and TRBJ1-2; D gene unclear. The germline V gene has CDR1 MSHET and CDR2 SYDVDS. V dropped 4 bases and J dropped 2 bases, with 8 bases sitting between them. The CDR3 length is 13 residues. The CDR3 bases that were read are TGTGCTAGCAGTTCCATCGTCAACTCC. Translated: CASSSIVNS. The complete CDR3 protein is CASSSIVNSDYTF.

This clone appeared a few times. Gene names are mouse gene names. With the read ending 4 residues before the CDR3 end, the germline J gene is used to fill in that end. This chain links TRBV19 with TRBJ2-1; 8 bases map to TRBD2. Germline CDR1 FNHDT, CDR2 SITEND (reference sequence). Unmatched junction bases numbered 4, after V lost 2 bases and J lost 6 bases. The CDR3 is 14 residues long. The part of the CDR3 DNA that was read is TGTGCCAGCAGTATCGGGGGGGCGCTTGCT. Amino acid sequence: CASSIGGALA. The whole CDR3 sequence reads CASSIGGALAEQFF.

This clone was recorded a few times. Gene names refer to mouse genes. The read falls 4 residues short of the CDR3 end, and the missing part is taken from the germline J gene. The chain combines TRBV13-3 with TRBJ2-5, with D tentatively TRBD1 (6 bases). The V end was cut by 5 bases, the J end by 0 bases, with 10 bases between. The CDR3 is made up of 14 amino acids. Germline CDR1 is NNHDY and CDR2 is SYVADS. The CDR3: CASSYRDNQDTQYF. The CDR3 bases that were read are TGTGCCAGCAGCTACAGGGATAACCAAGAC.

Regarding this clone: Gene names denote mouse genes. The read halts 4 residues ahead of the CDR3 end, with the missing end drawn from the germline J gene. The chain employs TRBV14 and TRBJ2-1; D remains unclear. This CDR3 region has 15 residues. The germline V and J ends were trimmed by 5 bases and 0 bases, with 12 bases remaining between them. Looked up from germline, CDR1 is SGHDT and CDR2 is FRDEAV. The CDR3 loop is CASSPRQINYAEQFF. The sequenced part of the CDR3 DNA is TGTGCCAGCAGCCCTCGACAAATTAACTATGCT.

For this clone: Gene and germline names: mouse. The CDR3 is cut off 4 residues early in the read; its end comes from the germline J gene. This sample includes further DNA sequences coding for the same CDR3. The chain is built from TRBV13-3 and TRBJ2-4; 9 bases fit TRBD2. CDR1 and CDR2 from the germline V gene are NNHDY and SYVADS. V was pared by 2 bases and J by 2 bases, with 3 bases of the junction left unmatched. The CDR3 is made up of 15 amino acids. The DNA read from the CDR3 is TGTGCCAGCAGTGAAACTGGGGGGTCTCAAAAC. This encodes CASSETGGSQN. From start to end, the CDR3 is CASSETGGSQNTLYF.

This clone was found a few times. The listed TCRdb protein conflicts with the DNA translation at residue 14, and the protein shown is translated directly from the DNA. The genes and germline here are from mouse. Sequencing ends 3 residues short of the CDR3 end; the germline J gene provides the rest. This chain joins TRBV17 and TRBJ1-3, with 9 bases identical to TRBD1. The CDR3 is made up of 17 amino acids. Germline V gene data show CDR1 as MNHDT and CDR2 as YYDKIL. V lost 0 bases and J lost 2; bases outside the gene matches: 5. The CDR3 sequence: CASSRDFGTGTGNTLYF. CDR3 DNA, as far as it was read: TGTGCTAGCAGTAGAGATTTCGGGACAGGGACTGGAAATACG.

At least ten counts were recorded for this clone. Gene and germline names: mouse. The DNA ends 4 residues before the CDR3 does, and the rest of the CDR3 is filled in from the germline J gene. V usage is TRBV1 and J usage is TRBJ2-7; no clear D gene. The CDR3 is made up of 13 amino acids. CDR1 NSQYPW and CDR2 LRSPGD come from the germline V gene (reference sequence). The CDR3 loop reads CTCSAEPDYEQYF. The CDR3 bases that were read are TGCACCTGCAGTGCAGAACCAGATTAT.

This clone was observed a few times. Any gene name here is a mouse gene name. The read gets to within 4 residues of the CDR3 end, and the germline J gene fills in the rest. This chain joins TRBV1 and TRBJ1-4; 8 nucleotides align to TRBD1. This CDR3 region has 16 residues. The ends lost 2 bases at V and 6 bases at J; junction bases unmatched: 8. Germline loops: CDR1 NSQYPW, CDR2 LRSPGD (reference sequence). The CDR3 protein is CTCSASPGQADERLFF. The covered CDR3 bases are TGCACCTGCAGTGCATCTCCGGGACAGGCGGACGAA.

In its sample, this clone was seen a few times. The gene symbols are mouse symbols. The read ends 4 residues before the CDR3 terminus; that terminus is restored from the germline J gene. The chain combines TRBV13-3 with TRBJ2-7; D is perhaps TRBD1 (5 bases). V gave up 1 base and J gave up 0 bases, with 8 bases separating them. CDR3 size: 14 residues. Germline V gene sequence: CDR1 NNHDY, CDR2 SYVADS. The CDR3 bases that were read are TGTGCCAGCAGTGATTCAGGGCCCTCCTAT. This translates into CASSDSGPSY. The full-length CDR3 reads as CASSDSGPSYEQYF.

The sample holds many counts of this clone. The listed genes are named as in mouse. Coverage ceases 4 residues before the CDR3 finishes, and the germline J gene fills in the end. The chain has TRBV13-3 and TRBJ2-2; 7 nucleotides line up with TRBD2. The CDR3 is 15 amino acids. J was trimmed by 0 bases and V by 3 bases; bases with no gene match: 2. Germline V gene sequence: CDR1 NNHDY, CDR2 SYVADS. Here the CDR3 reads CASSGGTANTGQLYF. The CDR3 bases that were read are TGTGCCAGCAGTGGAGGGACTGCAAACACCGGG.

Concerning this clone: The gene names here belong to mouse. The CDR3 end falls 4 residues outside the read, so it is completed with the germline J gene. V and J are TRBV13-1 and TRBJ2-1; 9 nucleotides agree with TRBD1. Germline CDR1 is NSHNY and CDR2 is SYGAGN. This CDR3 has 14 residues. The sequenced CDR3 bases are TGTGCCAGCAGCTCCGGGACAGGGAGCACT. It encodes CASSSGTGST. The entire CDR3 sequence reads CASSSGTGSTEQFF.

In this sample, this clone turned up a few times. Each gene name is a mouse one. The read halts 4 residues ahead of the CDR3 end, with the missing end drawn from the germline J gene. The genes are TRBV13-3 and TRBJ2-3; 10 bases are shared with TRBD2. Germline V gives CDR1 NNHDY, CDR2 SYVADS. With V trimmed by 2 bases and J by 0 bases, 9 bases remained unmatched. This CDR3 is built from 18 residues. The CDR3 here is CASSDGDWGLTSAETLYF. The sequenced part of the CDR3 DNA is TGTGCCAGCAGTGACGGGGACTGGGGTCTTACTAGTGCAGAA.

With regard to this clone: Genes and germline are mouse. Coverage ceases 4 residues before the CDR3 finishes, and the germline J gene fills in the end. This sequence joins TRBV19 and TRBJ2-1, with 9 bases matching TRBD2. The CDR3 is made up of 14 amino acids. V trimming: 1 base; J trimming: 6 bases; junction bases outside the gene matches: 2. Germline loops: CDR1 FNHDT, CDR2 SITEND (reference sequence). CDR3 residues: CASSISLGGAEQFF. The part of the CDR3 DNA that was read is TGTGCCAGCAGTATATCACTGGGGGGTGCT.

This clone was counted only a few times. At residue 12, the TCRdb protein departs from the DNA translation, so the protein shown here was derived from the DNA itself. Gene names are the mouse ones. The CDR3 goes on 3 residues after the read ends, and that part is filled in from the germline J gene. This chain links TRBV13-3 with TRBJ1-3, with D uncertain. In germline, CDR1 is NNHDY, CDR2 SYVADS. The length of the CDR3 is 15 residues. Trimming stripped 2 bases from V and 0 bases from J, with 9 bases between. The chain's CDR3 is CASSEPENSGNTLYF. The DNA read from the CDR3 is TGTGCCAGCAGTGAACCAGAAAATTCTGGAAATACG.

This clone has more than one count but fewer than ten. Gene names and germline refer to mouse. Read sequence stops 4 residues before the CDR3 end, and the germline J gene provides the missing end. The V gene is TRBV14, the J gene TRBJ1-4; no reliable D call. Trimming shortened V by 2 bases and J by 0 bases, and 8 bases separated the two germline ends. CDR1 is SGHDT and CDR2 is FRDEAV in the germline V gene. There are 15 residues in the CDR3. CDR3 DNA, as far as it was read: TGTGCCAGCAGTTTTTCAGAAATTTCCAACGAA. This sequence encodes CASSFSEISNE. The whole CDR3 sequence is CASSFSEISNERLFF.

This clone has a handful of counts. Gene names denote mouse genes. Incomplete CDR3 DNA: TGTGCCAGCAGTATGCAGGAGAAC. It yields the protein CASSMQEN. The CDR3, in full, reads CASSMQENTLYF. The chain uses TRBV19 and TRBJ2-4; D not resolved. The CDR3 extends 4 residues past the end of the read, so its final part is completed from the germline J gene. Germline-derived CDR1 and CDR2 are FNHDT and SITEND (reference sequence). The CDR3 is 12 residues long.

About this clone: The gene names here belong to mouse. With the read ending 4 residues before the CDR3 end, the germline J gene is used to fill in that end. The rearrangement uses TRBV13-2 and TRBJ2-7; TRBD2 aligns across 12 bases. J lost 2 bases, V lost 6 bases, and 6 bases had no gene match. Per the germline V gene, CDR1 is NNHNN and CDR2 is SYGAGS (reference sequence). The CDR3 extends over 15 amino acids. The CDR3 DNA, read in part, is TGTGCCAGCGCCCGGGACTGGGGGGACGCCTAT. Translated: CASARDWGDAY. The entire CDR3 protein is CASARDWGDAYEQYF.

Details on this clone: The genes and germline here are from mouse. The read falls 4 residues short of the CDR3 end, and the missing part is taken from the germline J gene. This chain links TRBV13-3 with TRBJ1-4; D is unclear. The CDR3 runs to 15 residues. V was trimmed by 1 base and J by 0 bases, leaving 7 bases between them. Germline V gene lookup returns CDR1 NNHDY and CDR2 SYVADS. CDR3 protein: CASSDRSLSNERLFF. The CDR3 bases that were read are TGTGCCAGCAGTGATAGGTCCCTTTCCAACGAA.

Note on this clone: The gene names given are mouse names. The CDR3 end lies 4 residues beyond the end of the read and is filled in from the germline J gene. The rearrangement uses TRBV19 and TRBJ2-1, with 11 bases fitting TRBD2. The CDR3 has 16 residues. From germline, CDR1 is FNHDT and CDR2 SITEND (reference sequence). The J segment lost 4 bases and the V segment lost 1 base, leaving 4 bases of the junction unmatched. CDR3 DNA (partial): TGTGCCAGCAGTATAAACTGGGGGGGCTGGTATGCT. As protein: CASSINWGGWYA. The whole CDR3 region reads CASSINWGGWYAEQFF.

This clone was counted only a few times. All gene names here are mouse names. The CDR3 goes on 4 residues after the read ends, and that part is filled in from the germline J gene. This sequence joins TRBV1 and TRBJ2-1, with TRBD1 matching over 9 bases. Germline lookup yields CDR1 NSQYPW and CDR2 LRSPGD (reference sequence). The CDR3 is made up of 14 amino acids. The trim removed 6 bases at V and 3 bases at J, leaving 3 bases unmatched. CDR3 DNA (partial): TGCACCTGCAGCATGACAGGGGGCTATGCT. It specifies CTCSMTGGYA. The whole CDR3 region reads CTCSMTGGYAEQFF.

Comments on this clone: Gene and germline names: mouse. Sequencing ends 4 residues short of the CDR3 end; the germline J gene provides the rest. J is TRBJ2-7 and V is TRBV13-1; D might be TRBD2 (7 bases). CDR1 and CDR2 (germline): NSHNY, SYGAGN. CDR3 length: 13 amino acids. The CDR3: CASSGGARYEQYF. The covered CDR3 bases are TGTGCCAGCAGTGGGGGGGCAAGATAT.

Comments on this clone: Any gene name here is a mouse gene name. The sequence runs out 4 residues before the end of the CDR3; the remainder is reconstructed from the germline J gene. This chain joins TRBV19 and TRBJ2-2; D call uncertain. The CDR3 contains 13 residues. Trimming left V 2 bases short and J 3 bases short, with 5 bases between. The germline V gene encodes CDR1 FNHDT and CDR2 SITEND (reference sequence). The DNA read from the CDR3 is TGTGCCAGCAGTATGGTGTACACCGGG. This sequence encodes CASSMVYTG. The full CDR3 sequence reads CASSMVYTGQLYF.

This clone was picked up a small number of times. Germline and genes: mouse. Coverage ceases 4 residues before the CDR3 finishes, and the germline J gene fills in the end. The rearrangement uses TRBV13-1 and TRBJ1-2, with 10 bases fitting TRBD1. J gave up 2 bases and V 1 base, and 5 bases lay outside the gene matches. CDR1 and CDR2 from the germline V gene are NSHNY and SYGAGN. The CDR3 covers 16 residues. CDR3 loop: CASSDPGQGVNSDYTF. Incomplete CDR3 DNA: TGTGCCAGCAGTGATCCCGGACAGGGGGTGAACTCC.

This clone showed up just a few times. Here the gene names and germline are mouse. The read falls 4 residues short of the CDR3 end, and the missing part is taken from the germline J gene. The chain carries TRBV13-3 and TRBJ2-7; D unresolved. Germline V gene data show CDR1 as NNHDY and CDR2 as SYVADS. V was clipped by 3 bases and J by 0 bases, with 10 bases between them. This CDR3 comprises 14 residues. CDR3 bases read: TGTGCCAGCAGTGCCACTCAAAGCTCCTAT. Amino acid sequence: CASSATQSSY. In full, the CDR3 is CASSATQSSYEQYF.

This clone showed up just a few times. These gene names are mouse names. The read ends 4 residues early relative to the CDR3; the germline J gene fills the gap. The genes are TRBV17 and TRBJ2-3; a weak D match, TRBD1 (6 bases). The CDR3 covers 13 residues. Germline loops: CDR1 MNHDT, CDR2 YYDKIL. The V end was cut by 6 bases, the J end by 4 bases, with 11 bases between. CDR3 protein: CASRTRGSETLYF. The DNA read from the CDR3 is TGTGCTAGCAGGACCAGGGGTTCAGAA. The full variable domain, completed using reference TRBV17 and TRBJ2-3, is DTTVKQNPRYKLARVGKPVNLICSQTMNHDTMYWYQKKPNQAPKLLLFYYDKILNREADTFEKFQSSRPNNSFCSLYIGSAGLEYSAMYLCASRTRGSETLYFGSGTRLTVL.

This clone was seen only a few times. TCRdb and the translated DNA give different amino acids at residue 13; the protein presented here is the one translated from the DNA. Gene names denote mouse genes. The CDR3 end lies 3 residues beyond the end of the read and is filled in from the germline J gene. V gene TRBV14 combines with J gene TRBJ1-3; 8 nucleotides line up with TRBD1. V lost 5 bases, J lost 0 bases, and 7 bases stayed unmatched. CDR1 and CDR2 from the germline V gene are SGHDT and FRDEAV. CDR3 length: 16 residues. This chain's CDR3 is CASSPDRAFSGNTLYF. The CDR3 DNA, read in part, is TGTGCCAGCAGCCCGGACAGGGCCTTTTCTGGAAATACG.

This clone appeared a few times. Gene and germline names: mouse. Read coverage stops 4 residues before the CDR3 terminus; the germline J gene supplies the remainder. The chain is built from TRBV12-1 and TRBJ1-2, with TRBD1 matching 7 bases. The CDR3 length is 14 residues. Per germline, CDR1 SGHSN and CDR2 HYEKVE. Unmatched junction bases numbered 2, after V lost 2 bases and J lost 0 bases. This CDR3 is CASSRDSPNSDYTF. Incomplete CDR3 DNA: TGTGCCAGCTCTCGGGACAGCCCAAACTCC. The entire variable domain, with the rest obtained from reference TRBV12-1 and TRBJ1-2, is as follows: DSGVVQSPRHIIKEKGGRSVLTCIPISGHSNVVWYQQTLGKELKFLIQHYEKVERDKGFLPSRFSVQQFDDYHSEMNMSALELEDSAMYFCASSRDSPNSDYTFGSGTRLLVI.

This clone was observed a handful of times. Gene names are mouse gene names. The read stops 4 residues short of the end of the CDR3; the missing end is completed from the germline J gene. V is TRBV13-3 and J is TRBJ2-2; D remains unclear. V shed 2 bases and J shed 3 bases, with 11 bases lying between them. CDR1 is NNHDY, CDR2 SYVADS, per germline. The CDR3 spans 15 residues. This CDR3 is CASSDPDKDTGQLYF. The covered CDR3 bases are TGTGCCAGCAGTGACCCCGACAAAGACACCGGG. Supplemented by reference TRBV13-3 and TRBJ2-2, the full variable domain reads EAAVTQSPRSKVAVTGGKVTLSCHQTNNHDYMYWYRQDTGHGLRLIHYSYVADSTEKGDIPDGYKASRPSQENFSLILELASLSQTAVYFCASSDPDKDTGQLYFGEGSKLTVL.

This clone was seen more than once but under ten times. The genes are named according to mouse. From the germline J gene comes the end of the CDR3, since the read stops 4 residues before it. The chain combines TRBV13-3 with TRBJ2-5; D may be TRBD2 (6 bases). Germline assignment: CDR1 NNHDY and CDR2 SYVADS. The CDR3 contains 16 residues. V lost 2 bases to trimming and J lost 1 base, with 14 bases between them. The CDR3 spells CASSEIGGRDQDTQYF. The DNA read from the CDR3 is TGTGCCAGCAGTGAGATTGGGGGTCGGGACCAAGAC.